These T cell receptor beta chains were read from a single sample in a study of brain T cells in children with intractable seizures. The protocol was immunoSEQ multiplex PCR, while the TCRdb copy is restricted to in-frame clones and leaves out a portion. In the table there are a few hundred thousand clones, 85% to 95% of which are singletons. The sequencing here drew on peripheral blood, taken less than 6 months after surgery. These receptors were taken from a boy younger than two with tuberous sclerosis and intractable seizures. Each CDR3 is given with its conserved first and last residue.

>TRBJ2-7|TRBV11-2|17
CASSLDLRIGTPYEQYF
>TRBJ2-5|TRBV3-1/TRBV3-2|14
CASSLNSVRETQYF
>TRBJ2-7|TRBV4-1|16
CASSQVRPSGRYEQYF
>TRBJ1-2|TRBV6-5|14
CATTPRDTNYGYTF
>TRBJ2-3|TRBV30|14
CAWSQGVHTDTQYF
>TRBJ2-1|TRBV7-9|12
CASSLEGAEQFF
>TRBJ1-5|TRBV6-1|16
CASSEPKGASNQPQHF
>TRBJ2-2|TRBV7-9|14
CASSSRILAGELFF
>TRBJ1-2|TRBV5-6|15
CASSLVGMMGYGYTF
>TRBJ2-3|TRBV7-5|15
CARSLVTSGGDTQYF
>TRBJ1-1|TRBV6-5|13
CASSYGRATEAFF
>TRBJ1-4|TRBV12-3/TRBV12-4|13
CASSPRDREKLFF
>TRBJ1-1|TRBV3-1/TRBV3-2|15
CASSQKTGGRTEAFF
>TRBJ1-2|TRBV19|15
CASSIGDRFNYGYTF
>TRBJ2-1|TRBV5-1|18
CASSLALSYTGGHNEQFF
>TRBJ2-5|TRBV2|15
CASSVVRGAQETQYF
>TRBJ2-2|TRBV27|13
CASSHGQVAELFF
>TRBJ1-1|TRBV19|14
CASSRAQENTEAFF
>TRBJ2-3|TRBV6-6|15
CASSYKDGTTDTQYF
>TRBJ1-2|TRBV6-5|14
CASSYSDRSHGYTF
>TRBJ1-1|TRBV14|13
CASIQGPDTEAFF
>TRBJ1-5|TRBV10-1|15
CAWCDCGRLFQPQHF
>TRBJ2-1|TRBV19|15
CASSIQQGGLYEQFF
>TRBJ1-3|TRBV6-5|14
CASSLTGGGNTIYF
>TRBJ1-6|TRBV5-4|15
CASSPRTGLNSPLHF
>TRBJ2-5|TRBV11-3|14
CASSPSQVIETQYF
>TRBJ2-3|TRBV14|16
CASSPRGGISTDTQYF
>TRBJ2-7|TRBV7-8|17
CASSLVSPGAAGGEQYF
>TRBJ1-4|TRBV7-9|16
CASSLTGGATNEKLFF
>TRBJ2-2|TRBV16|18
CASSQASLAGVDTGELFF
>TRBJ1-3|TRBV18|15
CASSPSISSGNTIYF
>TRBJ1-5|TRBV2|15
CASSEQGTGNQPQHF
>TRBJ1-3|TRBV9|19
CASSARQGIRLAHGNTIYF
>TRBJ1-4|TRBV19|14
CASSRTGGREKLFF
>TRBJ1-1|TRBV30|12
CARAGVNTEAFF
>TRBJ2-1|TRBV9|15
CASSVEDPRGNEQFF
>TRBJ2-7|TRBV12-3/TRBV12-4|12
CASSLLRTEQYF
>TRBJ2-3|TRBV2|14
CARSSSGRVDTQYF
>TRBJ1-2|TRBV24-1|13
CATSDPDIEGYTF
>TRBJ2-3|TRBV5-1|19
CASSQRRDSVRRNTDTQYF
>TRBJ2-5|TRBV20-1|10
CSAKRTGIYF
>TRBJ2-1|TRBV6-2/TRBV6-3|21
CASSYSYRAGAGGGSYNEQFF
>TRBJ1-1|TRBV30|12
CAWSRQGAEAFF
>TRBJ2-5|TRBV3-1/TRBV3-2|16
CASSLGQFLYQETQYF
>TRBJ2-3|TRBV7-9|15
CASSLELDFTDTQYF
>TRBJ1-1|TRBV7-9|14
CASSSTTVGTEAFF
>TRBJ1-4|TRBV12-3/TRBV12-4|12
CASSDTWQKLFF
>TRBJ2-7|TRBV7-9|12
CASSSTSAEQYF
>TRBJ2-3|TRBV27|18
CASSLKTRTSGGPATQYF
>TRBJ1-1|TRBV4-1|15
CASSPTWTANTEAFF
>TRBJ2-7|TRBV7-9|14
CASSLVSGPYEQYF
>TRBJ2-7|TRBV4-2|14
CASSQGLPSYEQYF
>TRBJ2-7|TRBV3-1/TRBV3-2|11
CASSPGGEQYF